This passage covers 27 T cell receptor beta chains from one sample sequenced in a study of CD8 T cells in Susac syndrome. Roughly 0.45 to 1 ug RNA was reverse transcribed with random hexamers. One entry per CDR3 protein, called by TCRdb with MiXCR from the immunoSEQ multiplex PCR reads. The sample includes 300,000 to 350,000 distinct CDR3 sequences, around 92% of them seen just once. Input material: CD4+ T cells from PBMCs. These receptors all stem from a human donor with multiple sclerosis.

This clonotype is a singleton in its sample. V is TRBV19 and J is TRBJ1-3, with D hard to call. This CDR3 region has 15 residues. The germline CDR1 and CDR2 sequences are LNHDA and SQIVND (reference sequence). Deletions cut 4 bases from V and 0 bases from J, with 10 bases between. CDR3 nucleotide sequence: TGTGCCAGTAGTACCCCCCCCGGCTCTGGAAACACCATATATTTT. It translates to CASSTPPGSGNTIYF.

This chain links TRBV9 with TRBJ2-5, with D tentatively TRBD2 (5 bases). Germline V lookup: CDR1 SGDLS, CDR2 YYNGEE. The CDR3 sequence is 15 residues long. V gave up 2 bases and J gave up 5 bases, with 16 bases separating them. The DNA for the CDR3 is TGTGCCAGCAGCGTCGGGGTTACCCCTCGCGAGACCCAGTACTTC. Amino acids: CASSVGVTPRETQYF.

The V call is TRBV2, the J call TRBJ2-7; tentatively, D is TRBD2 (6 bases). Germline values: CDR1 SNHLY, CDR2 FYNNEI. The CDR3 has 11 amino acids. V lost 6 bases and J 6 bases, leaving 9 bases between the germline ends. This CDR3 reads CASRKEGEQYF. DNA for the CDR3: TGTGCCAGCAGAAAGGAGGGCGAGCAGTACTTC.

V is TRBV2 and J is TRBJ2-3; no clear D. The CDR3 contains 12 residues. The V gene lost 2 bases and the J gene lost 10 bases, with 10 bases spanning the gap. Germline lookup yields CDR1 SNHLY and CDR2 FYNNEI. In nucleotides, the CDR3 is TGTGCCAGCAGTGAACCGGGTGTAGCGCAGTATTTT. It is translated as CASSEPGVAQYF.

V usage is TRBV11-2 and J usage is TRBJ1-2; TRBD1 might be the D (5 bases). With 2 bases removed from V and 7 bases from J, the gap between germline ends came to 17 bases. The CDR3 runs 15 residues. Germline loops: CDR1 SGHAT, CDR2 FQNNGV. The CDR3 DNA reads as TGTGCCAGCAGCTTATTCGTCAGGGCAGACGGTGGCTACACCTTC. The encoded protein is CASSLFVRADGGYTF.

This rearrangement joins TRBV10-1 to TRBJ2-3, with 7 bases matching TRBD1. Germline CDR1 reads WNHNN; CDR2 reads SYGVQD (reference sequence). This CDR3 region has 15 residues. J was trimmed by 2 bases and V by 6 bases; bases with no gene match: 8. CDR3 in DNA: TGCGCCAGCAGCCGGGACAGAATTTCCACAGATACGCAGTATTTT. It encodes CASSRDRISTDTQYF.

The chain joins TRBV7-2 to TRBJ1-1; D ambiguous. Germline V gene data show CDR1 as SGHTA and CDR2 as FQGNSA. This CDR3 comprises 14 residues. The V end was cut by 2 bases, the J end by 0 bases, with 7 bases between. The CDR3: CASSLFLLNTEAFF. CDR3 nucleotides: TGTGCCAGCAGCTTATTCCTCCTGAACACTGAAGCTTTCTTT.

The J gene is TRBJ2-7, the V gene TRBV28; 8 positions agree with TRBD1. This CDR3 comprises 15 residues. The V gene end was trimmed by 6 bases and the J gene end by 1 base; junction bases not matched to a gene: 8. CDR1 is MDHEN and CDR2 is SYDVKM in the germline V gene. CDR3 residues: CASRTTGEHSYEQYF. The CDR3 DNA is TGTGCCAGCAGAACGACAGGGGAGCATTCCTACGAGCAGTACTTC.

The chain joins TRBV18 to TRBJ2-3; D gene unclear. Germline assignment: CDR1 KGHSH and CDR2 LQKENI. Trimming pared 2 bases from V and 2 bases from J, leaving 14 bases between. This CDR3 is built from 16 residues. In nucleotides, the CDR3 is TGTGCCAGCTCACCAAACAGTCTAGTGCCCACAGATACGCAGTATTTT. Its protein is CASSPNSLVPTDTQYF.

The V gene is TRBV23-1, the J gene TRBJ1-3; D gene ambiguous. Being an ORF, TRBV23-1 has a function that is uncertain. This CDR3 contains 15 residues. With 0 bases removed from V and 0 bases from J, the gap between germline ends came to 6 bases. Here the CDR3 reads CASSQSLSSGNTIYF. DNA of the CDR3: TGCGCCAGCAGTCAATCTCTCAGCTCTGGAAACACCATATATTTT.

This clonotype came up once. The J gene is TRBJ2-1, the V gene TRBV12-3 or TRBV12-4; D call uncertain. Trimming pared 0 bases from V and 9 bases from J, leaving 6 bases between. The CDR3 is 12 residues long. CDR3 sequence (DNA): TGTGCCAGCAGTTTAGCTCCGGGTGAGCAGTTCTTC. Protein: CASSLAPGEQFF.

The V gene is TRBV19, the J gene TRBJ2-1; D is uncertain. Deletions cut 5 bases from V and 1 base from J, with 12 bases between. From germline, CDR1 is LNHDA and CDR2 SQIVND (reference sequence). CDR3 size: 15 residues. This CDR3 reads CASSARSWSYNEQFF. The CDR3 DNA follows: TGTGCCAGTAGTGCTCGGAGTTGGTCCTACAATGAGCAGTTCTTC.

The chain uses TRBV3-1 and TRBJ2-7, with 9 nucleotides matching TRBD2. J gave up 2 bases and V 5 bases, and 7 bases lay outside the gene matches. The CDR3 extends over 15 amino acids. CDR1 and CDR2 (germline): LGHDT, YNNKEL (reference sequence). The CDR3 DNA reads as TGTGCCAGCAGCTTTCAGCGGGGGGCTCCCTACGAGCAGTACTTC. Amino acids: CASSFQRGAPYEQYF.

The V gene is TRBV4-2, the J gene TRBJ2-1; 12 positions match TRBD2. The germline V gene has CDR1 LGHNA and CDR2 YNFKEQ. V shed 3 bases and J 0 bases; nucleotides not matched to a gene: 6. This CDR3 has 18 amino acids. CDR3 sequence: CASSHASGGVSSYNEQFF. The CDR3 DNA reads TGTGCCAGCAGCCACGCTAGCGGGGGGGTCAGCTCCTACAATGAGCAGTTCTTC.

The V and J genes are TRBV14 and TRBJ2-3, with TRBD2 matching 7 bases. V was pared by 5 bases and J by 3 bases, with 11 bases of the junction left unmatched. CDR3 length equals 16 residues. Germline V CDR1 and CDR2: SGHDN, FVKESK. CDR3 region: CASSDRLAGGTDTQYF. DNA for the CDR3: TGTGCCAGCAGCGACCGACTAGCTGGGGGTACAGATACGCAGTATTTT.

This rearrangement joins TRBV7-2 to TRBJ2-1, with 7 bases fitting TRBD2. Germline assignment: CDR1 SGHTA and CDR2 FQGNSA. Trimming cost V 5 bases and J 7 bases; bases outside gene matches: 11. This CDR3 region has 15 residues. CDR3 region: CASSTDRGVRNEQFF. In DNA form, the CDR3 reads TGTGCCAGCAGCACGGATCGGGGGGTCCGGAATGAGCAGTTCTTC.

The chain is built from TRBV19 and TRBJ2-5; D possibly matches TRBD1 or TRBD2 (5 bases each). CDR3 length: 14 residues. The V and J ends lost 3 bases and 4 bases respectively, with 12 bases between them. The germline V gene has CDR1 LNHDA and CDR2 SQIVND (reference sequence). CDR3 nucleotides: TGTGCCAGTAGTATCGGGACCCGGGGAGAGACCCAGTACTTC. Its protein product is CASSIGTRGETQYF.

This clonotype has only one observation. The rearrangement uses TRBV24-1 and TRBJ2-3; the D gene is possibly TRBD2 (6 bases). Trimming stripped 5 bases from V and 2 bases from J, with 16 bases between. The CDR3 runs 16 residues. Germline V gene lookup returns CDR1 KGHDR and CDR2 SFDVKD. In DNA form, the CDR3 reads TGTGCCACCAGTGGCGTACTAGGGCGGGACACAGATACGCAGTATTTT. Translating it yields CATSGVLGRDTDTQYF.

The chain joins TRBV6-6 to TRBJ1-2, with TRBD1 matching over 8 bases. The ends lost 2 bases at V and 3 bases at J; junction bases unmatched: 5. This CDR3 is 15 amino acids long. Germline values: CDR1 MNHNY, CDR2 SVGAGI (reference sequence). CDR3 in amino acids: CASSYAPDRDYGYTF. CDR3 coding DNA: TGTGCCAGCAGTTACGCCCCGGACAGGGACTATGGCTACACCTTC.

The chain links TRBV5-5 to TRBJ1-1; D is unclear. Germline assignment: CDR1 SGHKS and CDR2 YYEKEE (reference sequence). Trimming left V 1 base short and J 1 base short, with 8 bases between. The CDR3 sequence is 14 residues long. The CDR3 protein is CASSLRPPNTEAFF. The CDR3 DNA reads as TGTGCCAGCAGCTTGCGACCTCCGAACACTGAAGCTTTCTTT. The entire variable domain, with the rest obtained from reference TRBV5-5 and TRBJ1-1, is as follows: DAGVTQSPTHLIKTRGQQVTLRCSPISGHKSVSWYQQVLGQGPQFIFQYYEKEERGRGNFPDRFSARQFPNYSSELNVNALLLGDSALYLCASSLRPPNTEAFFGQGTRLTVV.

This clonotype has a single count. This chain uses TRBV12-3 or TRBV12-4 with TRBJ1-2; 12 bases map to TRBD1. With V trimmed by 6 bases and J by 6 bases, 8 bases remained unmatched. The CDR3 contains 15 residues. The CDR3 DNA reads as TGTGCCAGCAGACTATCCGGGACAGGGGGCGATGGCTACACCTTC. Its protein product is CASRLSGTGGDGYTF.

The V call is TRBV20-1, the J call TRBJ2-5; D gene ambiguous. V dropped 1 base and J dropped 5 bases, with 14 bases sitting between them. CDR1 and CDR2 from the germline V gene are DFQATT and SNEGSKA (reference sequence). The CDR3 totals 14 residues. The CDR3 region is CSARGQSLGETQYF. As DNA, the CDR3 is TGCAGTGCTAGAGGGCAGTCTCTCGGGGAGACCCAGTACTTC.

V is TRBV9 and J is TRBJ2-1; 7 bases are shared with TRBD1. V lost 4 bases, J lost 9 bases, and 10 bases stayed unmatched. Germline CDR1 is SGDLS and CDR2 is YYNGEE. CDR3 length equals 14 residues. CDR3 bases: TGTGCCAGCAGCTTCACAGGGGTAGACATTGAGCAGTTCTTC. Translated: CASSFTGVDIEQFF.

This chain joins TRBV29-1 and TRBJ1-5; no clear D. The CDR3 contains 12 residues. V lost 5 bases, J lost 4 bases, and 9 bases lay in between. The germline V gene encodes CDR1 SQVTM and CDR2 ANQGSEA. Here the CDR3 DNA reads TGCAGCGTTTTGGACGGAAATCAGCCCCAGCATTTT. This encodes CSVLDGNQPQHF.

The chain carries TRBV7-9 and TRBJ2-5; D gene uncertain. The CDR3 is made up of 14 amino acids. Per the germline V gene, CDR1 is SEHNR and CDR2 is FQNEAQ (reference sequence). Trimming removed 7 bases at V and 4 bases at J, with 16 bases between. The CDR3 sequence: CASTLYRLGETQYF. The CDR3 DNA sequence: TGTGCCAGCACCCTGTATCGTTTGGGAGAGACCCAGTACTTC.

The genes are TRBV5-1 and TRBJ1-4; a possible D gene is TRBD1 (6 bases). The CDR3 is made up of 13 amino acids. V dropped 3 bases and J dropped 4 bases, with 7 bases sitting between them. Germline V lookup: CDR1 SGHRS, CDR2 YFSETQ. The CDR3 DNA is TGCGCCAGCAGCTGGACAGTTAATGAAAAACTGTTTTTT. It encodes CASSWTVNEKLFF. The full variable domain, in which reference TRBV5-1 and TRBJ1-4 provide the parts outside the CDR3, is KAGVTQTPRYLIKTRGQQVTLSCSPISGHRSVSWYQQTPGQGLQFLFEYFSETQRNKGNFPGRFSGRQFSNSRSEMNVSTLELGDSALYLCASSWTVNEKLFFGSGTQLSVL.

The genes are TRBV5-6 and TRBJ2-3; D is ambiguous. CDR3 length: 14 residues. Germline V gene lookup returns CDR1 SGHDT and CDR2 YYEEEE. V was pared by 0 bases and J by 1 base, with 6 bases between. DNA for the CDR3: TGTGCCAGCAGCTTGGCTCTTCGCACAGATACGCAGTATTTT. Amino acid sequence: CASSLALRTDTQYF. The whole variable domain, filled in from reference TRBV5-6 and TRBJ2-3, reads DAGVTQSPTHLIKTRGQQVTLRCSPKSGHDTVSWYQQALGQGPQFIFQYYEEEERQRGNFPDRFSGHQFPNYSSELNVNALLLGDSALYLCASSLALRTDTQYFGPGTRLTVL.